This T cell receptor beta chain was documented in a study of blood T cell repertoires in COVID-19. Overall study: COVID-19 samples from acute and convalescent phases originated in the United States, Italy and Spain.

The CDR3 sequence is 15 residues long. Germline CDR1 is MNHEY and CDR2 is SMNVEV (reference sequence). The V and J ends lost 4 bases and 7 bases, in that order; junction bases with no gene match: 7. The repertoire was sequenced with immunoSEQ multiplex PCR; TCRdb's copy has only in-frame clones and lacks some. The profile shows about 350,000 clones, more than 75% of them singletons. Enrolment of Seattle patients took place during active infection, and they were followed longitudinally. Source material: peripheral blood. This clonotype was obtained from a woman aged 50 to 60 with COVID-19, enrolled during active disease. This chain links TRBV27 with TRBJ1-6; 7 positions match TRBD1. CDR3 in DNA: TGTGCCAGCAGTTCCAACAGGGGTCGGAATTCACCCCTCCACTTT. This encodes CASSSNRGRNSPLHF.